Listed here are 16 T cell receptor beta chains from one sample, sequenced in a study of shared clonotypes between healthy human individuals. TCRdb's copy holds only in-frame clones and misses some; the assay was immunoSEQ multiplex PCR. The sample yields over 700,000 clones, 72% seen once. The sequenced material came from memory CD4+ T cells sorted from blood. Regarding subset: CD45RA-negative fraction. The receptors were sampled from a woman in her thirties in good health.

V usage is TRBV7-8 and J usage is TRBJ1-5, with TRBD1 matching 7 bases. Germline CDR1 reads SGHVS; CDR2 reads FQNEAQ. V dropped 5 bases and J dropped 4; count of bases not matched to a gene: 5. The CDR3 is 14 amino acids. The CDR3 nucleotides are TGTGCCAGCAGCACGACAGGGCGTAATCAGCCCCAGCATTTT. Amino acids: CASSTTGRNQPQHF.

The J gene is TRBJ1-5, the V gene TRBV10-2; 11 nucleotides align to TRBD1. Germline CDR1 is WSHSY and CDR2 is SAAADI. CDR3 length: 15 amino acids. J lost 6 bases, V lost 3 bases, and 4 bases had no gene match. This CDR3 is CASSDRTGGGQPQHF. The CDR3 DNA is TGCGCCAGCAGTGACCGGACAGGGGGCGGTCAGCCCCAGCATTTT.

V is TRBV7-9 and J is TRBJ1-1, with no clear D. The V gene lost 1 base and the J gene lost 5 bases, with 8 bases spanning the gap. The CDR3 loop spans 13 amino acids. Looked up from germline, CDR1 is SEHNR and CDR2 is FQNEAQ (reference sequence). CDR3 in amino acids: CASSLEAATEAFF. The CDR3, as DNA: TGTGCCAGCAGCTTAGAGGCAGCTACTGAAGCTTTCTTT.

This clone was seen a single time. CDR3 sequence reads: CASTGGGGTGELFF. In DNA, the CDR3 is TGTGCCAGCACGGGGGGAGGAGGGACCGGGGAGCTGTTTTTT. The V and J genes are TRBV28 and TRBJ2-2; 7 nucleotides agree with TRBD2. CDR1 is MDHEN and CDR2 is SYDVKM in the germline V gene. This CDR3 is 14 amino acids long. Trimming took 7 bases from V and 5 from J; bases not matched to a gene: 7.

In the case of this clone: The same CDR3 can be traced to other DNA sequences in this sample. The chain uses TRBV5-4 and TRBJ2-5; TRBD2 agrees at 7 bases. V gave up 5 bases and J gave up 5 bases; unmatched junction bases: 12. The CDR3 sequence is 15 residues long. CDR1 is SGHNT and CDR2 is YYREEE in the germline V gene (reference sequence). The CDR3 protein is CASSFGGGPGETQYF. The CDR3 DNA follows: TGTGCCAGCAGTTTCGGGGGAGGGCCGGGGGAGACCCAGTACTTC. The variable domain in full, with the rest retrieved from reference TRBV5-4 and TRBJ2-5, is ETGVTQSPTHLIKTRGQQVTLRCSSQSGHNTVSWYQQALGQGPQFIFQYYREEENGRGNFPPRFSGLQFPNYSSELNVNALELDDSALYLCASSFGGGPGETQYFGPGTRLLVL.

This clone was recorded a few times. The genes are TRBV11-1 and TRBJ1-2, with TRBD1 identical over 11 bases. The junction had 4 bases not matched to a gene; V was cut back by 5 bases and J by 5 bases. CDR1 and CDR2 (germline): SGHAT, FQDESV (reference sequence). The CDR3 totals 14 residues. The CDR3, as DNA: TGTGCCAGCAGCGTCGGACAGGGGGCGTATGGCTACACCTTC. Encoded protein: CASSVGQGAYGYTF.

The chain employs TRBV18 and TRBJ2-3; 10 bases fit TRBD2. Germline CDR1 KGHSH, CDR2 LQKENI. CDR3 size: 15 residues. The V gene end was trimmed by 0 bases and the J gene end by 9 bases; junction bases not matched to a gene: 6. This CDR3 reads CASSPPSGRALTQYF. CDR3 DNA: TGTGCCAGCTCACCACCCAGCGGGAGGGCCTTGACGCAGTATTTT.

V gene TRBV9 combines with J gene TRBJ2-1; 10 bases fit TRBD2. Germline V gene data show CDR1 as SGDLS and CDR2 as YYNGEE. The CDR3 runs 15 residues. J was trimmed by 5 bases and V by 2 bases; bases with no gene match: 4. The CDR3 sequence: CASSVGGLADNEQFF. The DNA of the CDR3 is TGTGCCAGCAGCGTTGGAGGACTAGCGGACAATGAGCAGTTCTTC.

The chain is built from TRBV7-9 and TRBJ2-3, with D possibly called TRBD1 or TRBD2 (5 bases each). The V end lost 5 bases, the J end lost 2 bases, and 17 bases lay between the germline ends. This CDR3 has 16 residues. The germline V gene encodes CDR1 SEHNR and CDR2 FQNEAQ (reference sequence). In DNA, the CDR3 is TGTGCCAGCAGCCGAGGGACCTGGGGCCCCACAGATACGCAGTATTTT. Protein sequence: CASSRGTWGPTDTQYF.

The CDR3 protein is CASSYSVAGTPYEQYF. The CDR3 DNA sequence: TGTGCCAGCAGTTACTCGGTAGCCGGGACCCCCTACGAGCAGTACTTC. The rearrangement joins TRBV6-6 to TRBJ2-7; D possibly uses TRBD1 or TRBD2 (5 bases each). V was clipped by 0 bases and J by 2 bases, with 14 bases between them. From germline, CDR1 is MNHNY and CDR2 SVGAGI (reference sequence). CDR3 size: 16 residues.

The chain carries TRBV5-1 and TRBJ2-2; TRBD1 matches 8 bases. The CDR3 covers 15 residues. CDR1 and CDR2 (germline): SGHRS, YFSETQ. V gave up 6 bases and J gave up 1 base; unmatched junction bases: 5. CDR3 DNA sequence: TGCGCCAGCAACAGGGGGGTCCAGAACACCGGGGAGCTGTTTTTT. As protein: CASNRGVQNTGELFF.

The chain couples TRBV7-8 to TRBJ2-2, with D maybe TRBD1 (5 bases). CDR1 is SGHVS and CDR2 is FQNEAQ in the germline V gene. This CDR3 region has 17 residues. Trimming took off 5 bases at V and 6 bases at J, with 22 bases between the two ends. The CDR3 region has the DNA TGTGCCAGCAGCAGAGAAGGGGTCAGGCTGAGACCCGGGGAGCTGTTTTTT. Its translation is CASSREGVRLRPGELFF.

The rearrangement links TRBV28 to TRBJ2-7, with 7 bases that match TRBD2. CDR3 length: 15 residues. V gave up 1 base and J gave up 3 bases; unmatched junction bases: 6. Germline CDR1 is MDHEN and CDR2 is SYDVKM. CDR3 sequence: CASSLSRELYYEQYF. The CDR3 DNA follows: TGTGCCAGCAGTTTATCGCGGGAGCTTTACTACGAGCAGTACTTC.

The chain joins TRBV18 to TRBJ2-7; D is ambiguous. Germline CDR1 and CDR2: KGHSH and LQKENI. Between the trimmed V and J ends, which lost 2 bases and 2 bases, there was a span of 10 bases. This CDR3 region has 14 residues. The CDR3 DNA reads TGTGCCAGCTCACCATCGGGCCTTACCTACGAGCAGTACTTC. Translated, it gives CASSPSGLTYEQYF.

The chain uses TRBV6-1 and TRBJ2-3; 10 bases fit TRBD1. From germline, CDR1 is MNHNS and CDR2 SASEGT. J was trimmed by 4 bases and V by 11 bases; bases with no gene match: 6. This CDR3 region has 13 residues. The DNA for the CDR3 is TGTGCCGGCCGGGACAGGGGCCCAGATACGCAGTATTTT. Protein product: CAGRDRGPDTQYF.

V gene TRBV6-6 combines with J gene TRBJ2-7, with D maybe TRBD1 (6 bases). The CDR3 is 13 residues long. Deletions cut 7 bases from V and 2 bases from J, with 12 bases between. The germline V gene encodes CDR1 MNHNY and CDR2 SVGAGI (reference sequence). CDR3 nucleotides: TGTGCCAGCAAACGCGGACAGCCCTACGAGCAGTACTTC. Translation gives CASKRGQPYEQYF.